Listed here are 17 T cell receptor beta chains from one sample, sequenced in a study of T cells in Graves' hyperthyroidism and ophthalmopathy. It was RNA transcripts that yielded the amplified TCR beta CDR3 regions. An initial round of RT-PCR targeting the TCR CDR3 relied on the HTBI primer set. Each CDR3 protein gets one entry after TCRdb re-called the multiplex PCR reads with MiXCR. The sample lists around 260,000 distinct CDR3 sequences; 25% were seen once. The sequencing input was blood. These TCRs come from a man between 35 and 55 years old with Graves' hyperthyroidism that later progressed to Graves' ophthalmopathy.

This clonotype was counted ten times or more. This chain uses TRBV28 with TRBJ1-1, with D possibly being TRBD1 (5 bases). The CDR3 length is 15 residues. Germline V CDR1 and CDR2: MDHEN, SYDVKM. V lost 4 bases and J lost 4, with 16 bases in between. In nucleotides, the CDR3 is TGTGCCAGCAGTTCCCGGGACGGGAAGATCACTGAAGCTTTCTTT. Protein sequence: CASSSRDGKITEAFF.

The J gene is TRBJ2-2, the V gene TRBV30; no firm D call. Germline lookup yields CDR1 GTSNPN and CDR2 SVGIG (reference sequence). The germline V and J ends were trimmed by 3 bases and 4 bases, with 6 bases remaining between them. The CDR3 is 12 amino acids. DNA for the CDR3: TGTGCCTGGAGCTCGCGCACCGGGGAGCTGTTTTTT. It codes for CAWSSRTGELFF. The full variable domain, rest sourced from reference TRBV30 and TRBJ2-2, is SQTIHQWPATLVQPVGSPLSLECTVEGTSNPNLYWYRQAAGRGLQLLFYSVGIGQISSEVPQNLSASRPQDRQFILSSKKLLLSDSGFYLCAWSSRTGELFFGEGSRLTVL.

The chain carries TRBV6-1 and TRBJ1-2; the D gene is possibly TRBD1 (6 bases). Germline CDR1 is MNHNS and CDR2 is SASEGT. V lost 1 base and J 7 bases, leaving 10 bases between the germline ends. The CDR3 loop spans 13 amino acids. The CDR3 sequence is CASSEVWGLGYTF. The CDR3 nucleotides read TGTGCCAGCAGTGAAGTATGGGGGCTTGGCTACACCTTC.

This clonotype was recorded many times. The chain is built from TRBV3-1 and TRBJ2-4; weak D call: TRBD1 (5 bases). The CDR3 is 14 residues long. Trimming cost V 0 bases and J 9 bases, with 12 bases left between them. Looked up from germline, CDR1 is LGHDT and CDR2 is YNNKEL (reference sequence). In DNA, the CDR3 is TGTGCCAGCAGCCAAGAAGTAGGGGATGGCATTCAGTACTTC. Translated: CASSQEVGDGIQYF.

This clonotype has ten or more counts. The genes are TRBV6-5 and TRBJ1-5; a possible D gene is TRBD1 (5 bases). Germline values: CDR1 MNHEY, CDR2 SVGAGI. This CDR3 has 13 residues. V was cut by 5 bases and J by 4 bases, with 9 bases left in between. CDR3 sequence (DNA): TGTGCCAGCAGTACAAGGGGAAATCAGCCCCAGCATTTT. Amino acid sequence: CASSTRGNQPQHF.

In its sample, this clonotype was seen once. This chain joins TRBV12-3 or TRBV12-4 and TRBJ2-2; D is ambiguous. CDR3 size: 15 residues. Trimming shortened V by 3 bases and J by 6 bases, and 14 bases separated the two germline ends. As DNA, the CDR3 is TGTGCCAGCAGTTTTCGTCCTTCTGGTTCCGGGGAGCTGTTTTTT. Translation gives CASSFRPSGSGELFF.

This clonotype was seen repeatedly, ten times or more. The chain has TRBV20-1 and TRBJ2-7; 8 nucleotides agree with TRBD1. V lost 6 bases and J lost 5; bases outside the gene matches: 3. The CDR3 extends over 11 amino acids. CDR1 and CDR2 from the germline V gene are DFQATT and SNEGSKA (reference sequence). This chain's CDR3 is CSARQGNEQYF. The DNA of the CDR3 is TGCAGTGCCAGACAGGGGAACGAGCAGTACTTC.

This clonotype occurred many times. This chain links TRBV19 with TRBJ1-5; D is uncertain. Trimming took 3 bases from V and 12 from J, leaving 12 bases between them. The length of the CDR3 is 12 residues. CDR1 LNHDA and CDR2 SQIVND come from the germline V gene (reference sequence). This CDR3 is CASSMNRWLQHF. The CDR3 DNA is TGTGCCAGTAGTATGAATCGTTGGCTCCAGCATTTT.

The chain couples TRBV19 to TRBJ1-5; 9 bases match TRBD1. The J segment lost 2 bases and the V segment lost 2 bases, leaving 4 bases of the junction unmatched. CDR3 length: 16 residues. Germline V gene lookup returns CDR1 LNHDA and CDR2 SQIVND (reference sequence). CDR3 protein: CASSITWTGGNQPQHF. CDR3 sequence (DNA): TGTGCCAGTAGTATAACGTGGACAGGGGGCAATCAGCCCCAGCATTTT.

This clonotype was detected ten times or more. The genes are TRBV30 and TRBJ1-1, with D possibly TRBD1 on 6 matching bases. Germline V gene lookup returns CDR1 GTSNPN and CDR2 SVGIG (reference sequence). V lost 0 bases and J 5 bases, leaving 13 bases between the germline ends. This CDR3 region has 14 residues. CDR3 nucleotides: TGTGCCTGGAGTGTTGGAGTAAGGGGGACTGAAGCTTTCTTT. Translating gives CAWSVGVRGTEAFF.

V usage is TRBV29-1 and J usage is TRBJ2-5; D not resolved. Per germline, CDR1 SQVTM and CDR2 ANQGSEA. The CDR3 is 12 amino acids. V lost 4 bases to trimming and J lost 1 base, with 7 bases between them. CDR3 amino acids: CSVGAAQETQYF. DNA of the CDR3: TGCAGCGTTGGGGCAGCCCAAGAGACCCAGTACTTC.

The CDR3 coding sequence is TGTGCCAGCAGTTATCGGACTAGCGGGAGGGACATCGGGGAGCTGTTTTTT. This sequence encodes CASSYRTSGRDIGELFF. V is TRBV12-3 or TRBV12-4 and J is TRBJ2-2; TRBD2 agrees at 15 bases. The CDR3 sequence is 17 residues long. V dropped 4 bases and J dropped 7; count of bases not matched to a gene: 7.

This clonotype has a count of ten or more. The rearrangement uses TRBV19 and TRBJ1-6; 8 bases map to TRBD1. V trimming: 5 bases; J trimming: 6 bases; junction bases outside the gene matches: 3. This CDR3 region has 14 residues. The germline V gene encodes CDR1 LNHDA and CDR2 SQIVND (reference sequence). DNA for the CDR3: TGTGCCAGTAGTGTGGACAGGGTTAATTCACCCCTCCACTTT. This codes for CASSVDRVNSPLHF.

This clonotype has more than one count but fewer than ten. The rearrangement links TRBV2 to TRBJ2-2; 13 nucleotides match TRBD2. J gave up 3 bases and V 5 bases, and 6 bases lay outside the gene matches. The CDR3 sequence is 17 residues long. Germline V gene lookup returns CDR1 SNHLY and CDR2 FYNNEI. The CDR3 is CASSRPGLAGYTGELFF. The CDR3 DNA is TGTGCCAGCAGTCGACCGGGACTAGCGGGATACACCGGGGAGCTGTTTTTT.

This clonotype was observed at least ten times. An end of the junction differs from the germline gene, which may be a read error. The chain links TRBV10-1 to TRBJ1-6; 8 bases fit TRBD1. The germline CDR1 and CDR2 sequences are WNHNN and SYGVQD (reference sequence). The CDR3 covers 14 residues. This CDR3 reads CASSEGQGNSPLHF. CDR3 DNA: TGTGCCAGCAGTGAAGGACAGGGTAATTCACCCCTCCACTTT.

The rearrangement joins TRBV4-1 to TRBJ1-2; D gene uncertain. Trimming shortened V by 0 bases and J by 5 bases, and 13 bases separated the two germline ends. The germline V gene has CDR1 MGHRA and CDR2 YSYEKL. The CDR3 sequence is 15 residues long. The CDR3: CASSQEGAAVYGYTF. The DNA of the CDR3 is TGCGCCAGCAGCCAAGAAGGCGCGGCTGTGTATGGCTACACCTTC.

This clonotype was observed many times. The gene calls are TRBV28 and TRBJ2-5, with 8 bases that match TRBD1. CDR1 is MDHEN and CDR2 is SYDVKM in the germline V gene. There are 14 residues in the CDR3. After removal of 6 bases from V and 5 bases from J, the junction contained 8 bases not matched to a gene. The CDR3 DNA reads as TGTGCCAGCAGGCCAGGGGGCACCCGGGAGACCCAGTACTTC. Amino acid sequence: CASRPGGTRETQYF.